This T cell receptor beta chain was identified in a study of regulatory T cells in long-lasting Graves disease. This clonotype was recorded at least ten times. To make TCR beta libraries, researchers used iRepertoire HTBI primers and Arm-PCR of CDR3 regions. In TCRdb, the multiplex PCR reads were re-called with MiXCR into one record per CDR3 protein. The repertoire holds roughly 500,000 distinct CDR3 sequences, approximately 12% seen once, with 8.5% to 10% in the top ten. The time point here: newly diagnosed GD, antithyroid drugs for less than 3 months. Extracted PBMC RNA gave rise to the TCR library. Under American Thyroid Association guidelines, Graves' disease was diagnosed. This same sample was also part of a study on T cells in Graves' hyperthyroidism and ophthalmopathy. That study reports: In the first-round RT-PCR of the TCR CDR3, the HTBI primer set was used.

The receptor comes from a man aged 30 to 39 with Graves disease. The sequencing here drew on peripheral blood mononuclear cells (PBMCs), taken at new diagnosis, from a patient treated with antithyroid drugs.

The DNA for the CDR3 is TGTGCCAGCAGCTTAGGGGGGGCAGCGAACACTGAAGCTTTCTTT. This encodes CASSLGGAANTEAFF. The chain has TRBV13 and TRBJ1-1, with a tentative D call TRBD1 (6 bases). Germline V gene sequence: CDR1 PRHDT, CDR2 FYEKMQ (reference sequence). Trimming stripped 0 bases from V and 1 base from J, with 9 bases between. The CDR3 runs to 15 residues. Full variable domain (rest looked up from reference TRBV13 and TRBJ1-1): AAGVIQSPRHLIKEKRETATLKCYPIPRHDTVYWYQQGPGQDPQFLISFYEKMQSDKGSIPDRFSAQQFSDYHSELNMSSLELGDSALYFCASSLGGAANTEAFFGQGTRLTVV.